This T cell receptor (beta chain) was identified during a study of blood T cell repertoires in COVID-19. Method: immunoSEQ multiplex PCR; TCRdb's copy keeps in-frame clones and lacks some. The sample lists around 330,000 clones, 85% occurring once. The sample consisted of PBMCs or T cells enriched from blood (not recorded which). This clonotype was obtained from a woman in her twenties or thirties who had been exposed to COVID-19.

In DNA form, the CDR3 reads TGTGCCAGCAGCTTTGCGGGGTGGCGGGGGAACTACGAGCAGTACTTC. Protein product: CASSFAGWRGNYEQYF. The chain recombines TRBV5-6 with TRBJ2-7; 7 nucleotides align to TRBD2. The germline V gene encodes CDR1 SGHDT and CDR2 YYEEEE. There are 16 residues in the CDR3. V shed 2 bases, J shed 3 bases, and the junction held 11 bases outside the gene matches.